Listed here are 22 T cell receptor beta chains from one sample, sequenced in a study of shared clonotypes between healthy human individuals. Generated by immunoSEQ multiplex PCR, the TCRdb table keeps only in-frame clones and is missing some. The sample holds 2.3 million or so clones; approximately 95% are singletons and the top ten take 0.35% to 0.45%. The sequenced material came from naive CD4+ T cells from PBMCs. Subset in this sample: CD45RA+ positively selected. These TCRs come from a man aged 18 to 35 in good health. Some clones in this sample may be carry-over from other donors' samples.

The rearrangement uses TRBV5-1 and TRBJ2-3; a possible D gene is TRBD1 (6 bases). This CDR3 comprises 16 residues. Germline V gene data show CDR1 as SGHRS and CDR2 as YFSETQ. The V gene lost 4 bases and the J gene lost 0 bases, with 15 bases spanning the gap. CDR3 sequence: CASSGGHSSSTDTQYF. The CDR3 DNA sequence: TGCGCCAGCAGCGGGGGACACTCCTCTAGCACAGATACGCAGTATTTT.

This chain uses TRBV5-1 with TRBJ1-2; 7 bases are shared with TRBD1. The J segment lost 6 bases and the V segment lost 0 bases, leaving 5 bases of the junction unmatched. Germline V CDR1 and CDR2: SGHRS, YFSETQ. This CDR3 has 14 residues. CDR3 nucleotides: TGCGCCAGCAGCTTGGAGGTAACAGGGGATGGCTACACCTTC. Translation gives CASSLEVTGDGYTF.

V is TRBV2 and J is TRBJ2-7, with 7 bases lining up with TRBD1. The CDR3 length is 14 residues. Germline values: CDR1 SNHLY, CDR2 FYNNEI. The trim removed 5 bases at V and 3 bases at J, leaving 7 bases unmatched. The CDR3 nucleotides read TGTGCCAGCAGTTTCCGGGACAGCTTCTACGAGCAGTACTTC. This translates into CASSFRDSFYEQYF.

V gene TRBV19 combines with J gene TRBJ2-3; 7 bases align to TRBD1. Losses at the gene ends were 5 bases for V and 3 bases for J; bases not matched to a gene: 5. Germline CDR1 reads LNHDA; CDR2 reads SQIVND (reference sequence). This CDR3 region has 14 residues. CDR3 nucleotides: TGTGCCAGTAGTCCCGGGACAGCGACAGATACGCAGTATTTT. As protein: CASSPGTATDTQYF.

Regarding this clone: Other DNA sequences within the sample encode an identical CDR3. The chain joins TRBV9 to TRBJ2-3; D uncertain. Germline assignment: CDR1 SGDLS and CDR2 YYNGEE. CDR3 size: 12 residues. V was clipped by 3 bases and J by 2 bases, with 4 bases between them. The CDR3 coding sequence is TGTGCCAGCAGCGCCTACACAGATACGCAGTATTTT. This gives the protein CASSAYTDTQYF.

This chain links TRBV7-2 with TRBJ2-7; 8 bases are shared with TRBD1. The ends lost 5 bases at V and 1 base at J; junction bases unmatched: 1. The CDR3 extends over 13 amino acids. Germline V gene sequence: CDR1 SGHTA, CDR2 FQGNSA. In DNA, the CDR3 is TGTGCCAGCAGCCGGGACAGGTCCTACGAGCAGTACTTC. Protein product: CASSRDRSYEQYF.

The chain carries TRBV7-6 and TRBJ2-7; TRBD2 might be the D (6 bases). Germline values: CDR1 SGHVS, CDR2 FNYEAQ. The CDR3 length is 16 residues. Trimming pared 5 bases from V and 0 bases from J, leaving 17 bases between. The CDR3 reads CASSAQEGPRSYEQYF. The DNA for the CDR3 is TGTGCCAGCAGCGCCCAGGAGGGCCCACGCTCCTACGAGCAGTACTTC.

The rearrangement uses TRBV4-1 and TRBJ2-1; D is possibly TRBD1 or TRBD2 (6 bases each). The V end was cut by 0 bases, the J end by 10 bases, with 28 bases between. The CDR3 runs to 19 residues. CDR1 is MGHRA, CDR2 YSYEKL, per germline. The CDR3 DNA follows: TGCGCCAGCAGCCAAGAAGGGGGGAGATATTGGACTAAGGTCGAGGAGCAGTTCTTC. Translated, it gives CASSQEGGRYWTKVEEQFF.

CDR3 coding DNA: TGCGCCAGCAGCTTGACCTCAGGGGCAGCTGGCTACACCTTC. It codes for CASSLTSGAAGYTF. V gene TRBV5-1 combines with J gene TRBJ1-2, with D possibly being TRBD1 (6 bases). The germline V gene encodes CDR1 SGHRS and CDR2 YFSETQ. The CDR3 runs to 14 residues. Between the trimmed V and J ends, which lost 1 base and 7 bases, there was a span of 14 bases.

The chain uses TRBV7-6 and TRBJ1-4, with D uncertain. The germline CDR1 and CDR2 sequences are SGHVS and FNYEAQ. The length of the CDR3 is 16 residues. Trimming removed 5 bases at V and 2 bases at J, with 15 bases between. CDR3 DNA: TGTGCCAGCAGCCGAAGTACTGGGCGGACTAATGAAAAACTGTTTTTT. This encodes CASSRSTGRTNEKLFF.

The chain combines TRBV5-1 with TRBJ1-1; tentatively, D is TRBD1 (6 bases). Germline V CDR1 and CDR2: SGHRS, YFSETQ. There are 18 residues in the CDR3. V was cut by 2 bases and J by 2 bases, with 22 bases left in between. The DNA for the CDR3 is TGCGCCAGCAGCTTCCTGGCCGGGACACCGGGGGTAAACACTGAAGCTTTCTTT. Its protein is CASSFLAGTPGVNTEAFF.

The chain employs TRBV11-3 and TRBJ1-1; D gene ambiguous. Per germline, CDR1 SGHNT and CDR2 YENEEA. This CDR3 region has 14 residues. V lost 5 bases, J lost 1 base, and 11 bases lay in between. The CDR3 spells CASSKRSGNTEAFF. The CDR3 DNA sequence: TGTGCCAGCAGCAAGCGGAGTGGGAACACTGAAGCTTTCTTT.

This clone was seen just once. V is TRBV4-1 and J is TRBJ1-2; no firm D call. V shed 3 bases and J shed 5 bases, with 10 bases lying between them. In germline, CDR1 is MGHRA, CDR2 YSYEKL. The CDR3 extends over 13 amino acids. CDR3 protein: CASSHLAGYGYTF. The CDR3 DNA is TGCGCCAGCAGCCACCTGGCGGGGTATGGCTACACCTTC.

The J gene is TRBJ1-4, the V gene TRBV5-3; 9 bases line up with TRBD1. TRBV5-3 is marked as an open reading frame, function uncertain. The CDR3 consists of 14 residues. The junction had 7 bases not matched to a gene; V was cut back by 7 bases and J by 6 bases. The CDR3 here is CARPDRDRDEKLFF. The CDR3 DNA is TGTGCCAGACCCGACCGGGACAGGGATGAAAAACTGTTTTTT.

The chain is built from TRBV19 and TRBJ1-2; 9 positions match TRBD1. V shed 6 bases, J shed 8 bases, and the junction held 13 bases outside the gene matches. The CDR3 is 15 amino acids. Germline-derived CDR1 and CDR2 are LNHDA and SQIVND (reference sequence). CDR3 in amino acids: CASRNRGREDWGYTF. The CDR3 nucleotides read TGTGCCAGTAGAAACAGGGGGCGAGAGGATTGGGGCTACACCTTC.

J is TRBJ2-2 and V is TRBV7-2; 8 nucleotides match TRBD2. Germline CDR1 is SGHTA and CDR2 is FQGNSA. Trimming removed 4 bases from V and 3 bases from J; junction bases left unmatched: 13. The CDR3 is made up of 18 amino acids. CDR3 in amino acids: CASSYNRGSGRYTGELFF. CDR3 nucleotides: TGTGCCAGCAGCTATAACCGGGGGAGCGGGAGATACACCGGGGAGCTGTTTTTT.

CDR3 sequence reads: CASRGGAGRSSEQYF. The CDR3 region has the DNA TGTGCCAGCAGGGGCGGGGCGGGAAGGTCTAGCGAGCAGTACTTC. V is TRBV7-2 and J is TRBJ2-7; tentative D call: TRBD2 (6 bases). V lost 6 bases to trimming and J lost 6 bases, with 21 bases between them. Per germline, CDR1 SGHTA and CDR2 FQGNSA. This CDR3 is 15 amino acids long.

This rearrangement joins TRBV29-1 to TRBJ2-7; 8 positions match TRBD1. The V gene's germline CDR1 is SQVTM and CDR2 ANQGSEA. V was pared by 5 bases and J by 6 bases, with 12 bases of the junction left unmatched. The CDR3 length is 14 residues. The CDR3 sequence: CSVSRGRSSGEQYF. DNA for the CDR3: TGCAGCGTTTCCAGGGGGCGGAGTTCGGGCGAGCAGTACTTC.

V usage is TRBV29-1 and J usage is TRBJ1-2; D might be TRBD1 (5 bases). Germline CDR1 is SQVTM and CDR2 is ANQGSEA. Between the trimmed V and J ends, which lost 4 bases and 4 bases, there was a span of 10 bases. This CDR3 has 12 amino acids. CDR3: CSVGGGFYGYTF. The CDR3 DNA is TGCAGCGTTGGGGGGGGATTCTATGGCTACACCTTC.

Concerning this clone itself: Additional DNA sequences in this sample encode the identical CDR3. J is TRBJ1-1 and V is TRBV5-1, with a possible D match to TRBD1 (5 bases). Trimming stripped 0 bases from V and 2 bases from J, with 8 bases between. CDR3 length equals 14 residues. Germline lookup yields CDR1 SGHRS and CDR2 YFSETQ. CDR3 nucleotide sequence: TGCGCCAGCAGCTTGGCGGGGCCTAACACTGAAGCTTTCTTT. Amino acids: CASSLAGPNTEAFF.

The chain recombines TRBV29-1 with TRBJ2-3, with 8 nucleotides matching TRBD2. The germline CDR1 and CDR2 sequences are SQVTM and ANQGSEA. This CDR3 contains 15 residues. V trimming: 3 bases; J trimming: 3 bases; junction bases outside the gene matches: 8. CDR3 sequence: CSVDRLAGTTDTQYF. CDR3 DNA: TGCAGCGTTGATAGGTTAGCGGGAACTACAGATACGCAGTATTTT.

Concerning this clone: Other DNA variants within this sample encode the same CDR3. The chain has TRBV9 and TRBJ1-1, with D possibly being TRBD1 (6 bases). The CDR3 is 14 amino acids. The V gene's germline CDR1 is SGDLS and CDR2 YYNGEE. Trimming stripped 0 bases from V and 3 bases from J, with 9 bases between. The CDR3 nucleotides read TGTGCCAGCAGCGTAGCAGGGGCGGACACTGAAGCTTTCTTT. Protein: CASSVAGADTEAFF.